The subject of this entry is one T cell receptor beta chain. This sample stems from a study of cytomegalovirus exposure and HLA in healthy donors. The J segment lost 2 bases and the V segment lost 5 bases, leaving 5 bases of the junction unmatched. Germline V gene sequence: CDR1 SNHLY, CDR2 FYNNEI. This CDR3 contains 14 residues. PCR primers comprised 60 Vbeta and 13 Jbeta primers. TCRdb keeps only in-frame clones here, not all; method: immunoSEQ multiplex PCR. The sample contains about 120,000 clones, about 69% of which appear only once. The chain joins TRBV2 to TRBJ1-2; 7 nucleotides agree with TRBD1. The origin of this receptor is a woman aged 18-29 years in good health and CMV-seronegative. Sequencing was done on a sample of PBMCs. The CDR3, as DNA: TGTGCCAGCAGTCCGACAGGGATGAACTATGGCTACACCTTC. It codes for CASSPTGMNYGYTF.